Below, 20 T cell receptor beta chains from the same sample are listed, as sequenced in a study of T cells in Graves' hyperthyroidism and ophthalmopathy. The source material, RNA transcripts, was used to amplify TCR beta CDR3 regions. The HTBI primer set drove a first-round RT-PCR of the TCR CDR3. TCRdb redid the calling of the multiplex PCR reads with MiXCR, one entry per CDR3 protein. This table has some 500,000 distinct CDR3 sequences, roughly 14% appearing once. Sample: blood. These receptors were collected from a woman younger than 35 with Graves' hyperthyroidism.

On this clonotype itself: Being one base from a much bigger clone, this may be a read error. V gene TRBV2 combines with J gene TRBJ1-2, with D hard to call. Germline CDR1 reads SNHLY; CDR2 reads FYNNEI. This CDR3 region has 13 residues. The CDR3 DNA reads as TGTGCCGGCAGTGAGGAGAGGGACTATGGCTACACCTTC. Residues: CAGSEERDYGYTF.

The CDR3 is CASSYRGDSETQYF. CDR3 sequence (DNA): TGTGCCAGCAGCTATAGGGGAGATAGTGAGACCCAGTACTTC. The V gene is TRBV11-2, the J gene TRBJ2-5; D may correspond to TRBD1 or TRBD2 (5 bases each). This CDR3 has 14 amino acids. V shed 4 bases and J shed 5 bases, with 14 bases lying between them. Germline CDR1 SGHAT, CDR2 FQNNGV.

This clonotype showed up many times. The chain employs TRBV10-3 and TRBJ1-4; 9 bases fit TRBD1. The CDR3 consists of 15 residues. Trimming took 4 bases from V and 6 from J; bases not matched to a gene: 6. Germline CDR1 ENHRY, CDR2 SYGVKD. CDR3 DNA: TGTGCCATCAGTGTCGGGACAGGGAATCATGAAAAACTGTTTTTT. Its protein is CAISVGTGNHEKLFF.

J is TRBJ1-5 and V is TRBV30, with D hard to call. Trimming stripped 4 bases from V and 6 bases from J, with 19 bases between. Per germline, CDR1 GTSNPN and CDR2 SVGIG (reference sequence). This CDR3 region has 15 residues. CDR3: CAWTRGRGMGQPQHF. CDR3 sequence (DNA): TGTGCCTGGACCCGAGGACGGGGAATGGGTCAGCCCCAGCATTTT.

Ten or more counts support this clonotype. The chain links TRBV6-5 to TRBJ2-7; the match to TRBD1 covers 11 bases. This CDR3 has 16 amino acids. The J segment lost 5 bases and the V segment lost 2 bases, leaving 8 bases of the junction unmatched. Germline values: CDR1 MNHEY, CDR2 SVGAGI. This CDR3 reads CASSYDFGTGGHEQYF. CDR3 nucleotides: TGTGCCAGCAGTTACGATTTCGGGACAGGGGGACACGAGCAGTACTTC.

Notes on this clonotype: This may arise from a read error, as a much more abundant clone is one base away. The V and J genes are TRBV20-1 and TRBJ1-3, with D possibly being TRBD1 (5 bases). The CDR3 totals 14 residues. The germline V gene encodes CDR1 DFQATT and CDR2 SNEGSKA (reference sequence). CDR3 DNA: TGCGGTGCTAGAGGAGGGACCCGGAGGCACACCATATATTTT. Its protein is CGARGGTRRHTIYF.

This clonotype was recorded at least ten times. The V gene is TRBV5-1, the J gene TRBJ2-7; tentatively, D is TRBD1 or TRBD2 (6 bases each). The germline V gene has CDR1 SGHRS and CDR2 YFSETQ. The CDR3 totals 16 residues. V lost 5 bases and J lost 4, with 22 bases in between. This CDR3 reads CASRTGDNLGGYEQYF. CDR3 DNA sequence: TGCGCCAGCAGGACCGGGGACAACCTGGGGGGTTACGAGCAGTACTTC.

This clonotype was recorded a few times. The V and J genes are TRBV3-1 and TRBJ1-1, with TRBD1 matching 9 bases. After removal of 0 bases from V and 0 bases from J, the junction contained 11 bases not matched to a gene. Germline V gene sequence: CDR1 LGHDT, CDR2 YNNKEL (reference sequence). This CDR3 spans 19 amino acids. CDR3 region: CASSQDGGTGMDMNTEAFF. For the CDR3, the DNA is TGTGCCAGCAGCCAAGATGGGGGGACAGGGATGGACATGAACACTGAAGCTTTCTTT.

This clonotype appeared many times. The chain has TRBV20-1 and TRBJ2-5; D call uncertain. The CDR3 extends over 14 amino acids. Germline values: CDR1 DFQATT, CDR2 SNEGSKA (reference sequence). V lost 5 bases to trimming and J lost 5 bases, with 18 bases between them. The CDR3 spells CSALKPLGVETQYF. CDR3 DNA: TGCAGTGCTCTCAAACCTTTAGGTGTGGAGACCCAGTACTTC.

This sequence joins TRBV9 and TRBJ2-5; the match to TRBD2 covers 8 bases. V shed 0 bases and J 1 base; nucleotides not matched to a gene: 11. The CDR3 runs 18 residues. Germline V gene lookup returns CDR1 SGDLS and CDR2 YYNGEE. The CDR3 sequence is CASSVETGGPLFQETQYF. DNA of the CDR3: TGTGCCAGCAGCGTAGAGACGGGAGGGCCACTTTTCCAAGAGACCCAGTACTTC.

This clonotype was seen ten or more times. This chain links TRBV30 with TRBJ2-7; D possibly corresponds to TRBD1 (5 bases). The CDR3 contains 11 residues. The germline V and J ends were trimmed by 4 bases and 5 bases, with 9 bases remaining between them. In germline, CDR1 is GTSNPN, CDR2 SVGIG (reference sequence). The chain's CDR3 is CAWTGSNEQYF. CDR3 nucleotides: TGTGCCTGGACAGGGTCTAACGAGCAGTACTTC. Drawing the rest from reference TRBV30 and TRBJ2-7, the complete variable domain is SQTIHQWPATLVQPVGSPLSLECTVEGTSNPNLYWYRQAAGRGLQLLFYSVGIGQISSEVPQNLSASRPQDRQFILSSKKLLLSDSGFYLCAWTGSNEQYFGPGTRLTVT.

This clonotype came up many times. This chain links TRBV2 with TRBJ2-1; TRBD1 agrees at 9 bases. Unmatched junction bases numbered 7, after V lost 6 bases and J lost 4 bases. The germline CDR1 and CDR2 sequences are SNHLY and FYNNEI. The length of the CDR3 is 15 residues. CDR3 sequence reads: CASRTNRGRYNEQFF. As DNA, the CDR3 is TGTGCCAGCAGGACAAACAGGGGGCGATACAATGAGCAGTTCTTC.

The table lists this clonotype with many counts. The rearrangement uses TRBV6-5 and TRBJ2-3, with D perhaps TRBD1 (6 bases). The CDR3 length is 18 residues. In germline, CDR1 is MNHEY, CDR2 SVGAGI. V was pared by 2 bases and J by 1 base, with 19 bases between. The CDR3 nucleotides read TGTGCCAGCAGTTACGTCCAGACAAGGGACACAGGCACAGATACGCAGTATTTT. Its protein product is CASSYVQTRDTGTDTQYF.

This clonotype was seen ten or more times. The chain joins TRBV2 to TRBJ1-2, with 7 bases that match TRBD1. J was trimmed by 6 bases and V by 7 bases; bases with no gene match: 11. CDR3 length: 14 residues. Germline V lookup: CDR1 SNHLY, CDR2 FYNNEI. The DNA of the CDR3 is TGTGCCAGCACTCCAGCTCCCAGGGGGGATGGCTACACCTTC. Translated: CASTPAPRGDGYTF.

This clonotype has ten or more counts. The gene calls are TRBV12-3 or TRBV12-4 and TRBJ2-5; 8 positions agree with TRBD1. V lost 5 bases to trimming and J lost 5 bases; unmatched junction nucleotides: 4. The CDR3 spans 13 residues. CDR3 region: CASSDRGWETQYF. CDR3 nucleotide sequence: TGTGCCAGCAGTGACAGGGGATGGGAGACCCAGTACTTC.

Ten or more counts support this clonotype. The V call is TRBV27, the J call TRBJ1-2; 8 bases are a match to TRBD1. Germline V gives CDR1 MNHEY, CDR2 SMNVEV (reference sequence). This CDR3 comprises 14 residues. V shed 5 bases and J 7 bases; nucleotides not matched to a gene: 9. This chain's CDR3 is CASSPRGQGSGYTF. In nucleotides, the CDR3 is TGTGCCAGCAGTCCCAGAGGACAGGGTAGTGGCTACACCTTC.

This clonotype was seen at least ten times. The J gene is TRBJ1-5, the V gene TRBV5-1; tentative D call: TRBD1 (5 bases). Per the germline V gene, CDR1 is SGHRS and CDR2 is YFSETQ. The germline V and J ends were trimmed by 2 bases and 2 bases, with 11 bases remaining between them. The CDR3 is made up of 15 amino acids. The CDR3 DNA follows: TGCGCCAGCAGCTTAGACAGCCCGCGCAATCAGCCCCAGCATTTT. Amino acid sequence: CASSLDSPRNQPQHF. Complete variable domain (other parts from reference TRBV5-1 and TRBJ1-5): KAGVTQTPRYLIKTRGQQVTLSCSPISGHRSVSWYQQTPGQGLQFLFEYFSETQRNKGNFPGRFSGRQFSNSRSEMNVSTLELGDSALYLCASSLDSPRNQPQHFGDGTRLSIL.

There are many counts of this clonotype. The gene calls are TRBV15 and TRBJ2-5; 8 bases match TRBD2. With 3 bases clipped from V and 1 base from J, the junction kept 4 bases outside the gene matches. In germline, CDR1 is LNHNV, CDR2 YYDKDF (reference sequence). The CDR3 sequence is 15 residues long. CDR3 sequence reads: CATSRQGLVQETQYF. Here the CDR3 DNA reads TGTGCCACCAGCAGGCAGGGACTAGTCCAAGAGACCCAGTACTTC.

This clonotype was seen a handful of times. CDR3 sequence: CASSGSSGGPVGELFF. CDR3 DNA sequence: TGTGCCAGCAGTGGCTCGTCGGGAGGGCCCGTCGGGGAGCTGTTTTTT. The rearrangement joins TRBV6-1 to TRBJ2-2, with 8 bases identical to TRBD2. V was clipped by 4 bases and J by 7 bases; unmatched bases: 11. The CDR3 length is 16 residues. CDR1 is MNHNS, CDR2 SASEGT, per germline.

The table lists this clonotype with a few counts. The V call is TRBV10-3, the J call TRBJ2-3; no clear D. The V end lost 2 bases, the J end lost 0 bases, and 9 bases lay between the germline ends. Germline CDR1 is ENHRY and CDR2 is SYGVKD. The CDR3 sequence is 15 residues long. The CDR3 region is CAISEGRPSTDTQYF. DNA of the CDR3: TGTGCCATCAGTGAGGGCAGACCTAGCACAGATACGCAGTATTTT.